The T cell receptor beta chain under discussion was sequenced for a study of blood T cells in healthy people across ages. Turning to the study itself: Per two T cells, template switching captured roughly one barcoded beta molecule.

It was with a sample-barcoded 5' primer and a J-beta primer mix that a second PCR of roughly 7 to 12 cycles was run. TCRdb redid the calling of the 5' RACE reads with MiXCR, one entry per CDR3 protein. Of fewer than 800,000 distinct CDR3 sequences listed, 45% to 50% were seen once; the top ten hold 30% to 35%. The CDR3 runs 16 residues. CDR1 and CDR2 from the germline V gene are MNHNS and SASEGT. Trimming removed 6 bases from V and 2 bases from J; junction bases left unmatched: 3. Individuals who donated were healthy Caucasians from Russia aged roughly 6 to 90. Sequenced input: blood. This receptor was taken from a woman aged 55-70 years in good health. The genes are TRBV6-1 and TRBJ2-3; 15 positions match TRBD2. CDR3 residues: CASRGLAGGITDTQYF. The CDR3 DNA follows: TGTGCCAGCAGGGGACTAGCGGGAGGAATCACAGATACGCAGTATTTT.